This T cell receptor (beta chain) stems from a study of tissue T cells after allogeneic stem cell transplantation. The method was immunoSEQ multiplex PCR; TCRdb's version includes in-frame clones alone and lacks a portion of them. The table lists more than 2,500 clones, around 50% of them singletons, with around 35% in the top ten. To note about this clone: The gene symbols are mouse symbols. The sequenced fragment ends 1 residue before the CDR3 boundary, so the rest is inferred from the germline J gene.

Time point reported: mouse harvest day 14 after allogeneic transplant. The graft held 10^6 splenic CD5+ T cells and 10^7 T-cell-depleted bone marrow cells. V lost 4 bases and J 0 bases, leaving 10 bases between the germline ends. CDR3 size: 14 residues. CDR1 and CDR2 from the germline V gene are MSHET and SYDVDS. The V and J genes are TRBV29 and TRBJ2-7; D might be TRBD1 or TRBD2, each matching 5 bases. Sample: lymph node tissue. This receptor was taken from a female BALB/c mouse given C57BL/6 T cells with graft-versus-host disease after an allogeneic hematopoietic cell transplant. The DNA read from the CDR3 is TGTGCTAGCAGTTCGGGACCGAGCTCCTATGAACAGTAC. Its translation: CASSSGPSSYEQY. The whole CDR3 protein reads CASSSGPSSYEQYF.